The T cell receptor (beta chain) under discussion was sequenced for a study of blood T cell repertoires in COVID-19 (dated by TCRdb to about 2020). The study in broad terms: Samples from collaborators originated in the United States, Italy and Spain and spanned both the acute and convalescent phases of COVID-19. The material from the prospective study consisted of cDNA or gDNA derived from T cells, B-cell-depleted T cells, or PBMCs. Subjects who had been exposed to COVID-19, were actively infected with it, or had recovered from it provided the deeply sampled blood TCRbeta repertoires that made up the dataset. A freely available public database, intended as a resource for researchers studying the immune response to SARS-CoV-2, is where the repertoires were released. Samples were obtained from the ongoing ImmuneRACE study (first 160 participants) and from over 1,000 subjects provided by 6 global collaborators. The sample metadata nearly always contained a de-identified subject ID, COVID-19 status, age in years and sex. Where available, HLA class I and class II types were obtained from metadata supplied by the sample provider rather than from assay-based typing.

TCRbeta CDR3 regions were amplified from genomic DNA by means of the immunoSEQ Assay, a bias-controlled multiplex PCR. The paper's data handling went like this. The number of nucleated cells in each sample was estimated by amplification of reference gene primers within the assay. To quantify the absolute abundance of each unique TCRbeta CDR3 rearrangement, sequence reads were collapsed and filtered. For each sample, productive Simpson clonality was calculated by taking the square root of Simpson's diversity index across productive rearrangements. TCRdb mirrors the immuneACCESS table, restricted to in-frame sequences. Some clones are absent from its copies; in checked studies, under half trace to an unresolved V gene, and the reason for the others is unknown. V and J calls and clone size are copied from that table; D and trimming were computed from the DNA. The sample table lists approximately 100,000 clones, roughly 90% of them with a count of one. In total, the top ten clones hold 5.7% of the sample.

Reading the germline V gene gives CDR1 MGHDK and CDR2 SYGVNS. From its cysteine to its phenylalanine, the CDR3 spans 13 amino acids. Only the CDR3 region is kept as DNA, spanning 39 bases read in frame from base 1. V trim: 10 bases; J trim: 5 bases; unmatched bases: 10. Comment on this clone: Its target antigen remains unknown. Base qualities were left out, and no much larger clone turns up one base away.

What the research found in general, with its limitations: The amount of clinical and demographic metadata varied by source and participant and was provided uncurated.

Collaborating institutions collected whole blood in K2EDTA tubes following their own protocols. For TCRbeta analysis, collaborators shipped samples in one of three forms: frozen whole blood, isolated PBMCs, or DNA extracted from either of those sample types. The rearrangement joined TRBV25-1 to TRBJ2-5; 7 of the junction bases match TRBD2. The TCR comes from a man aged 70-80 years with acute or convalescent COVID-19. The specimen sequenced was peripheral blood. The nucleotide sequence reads TGTGCCATCCAGGGCGGGAGTGGGGAGACCCAGTACTTC. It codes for CAIQGGSGETQYF.